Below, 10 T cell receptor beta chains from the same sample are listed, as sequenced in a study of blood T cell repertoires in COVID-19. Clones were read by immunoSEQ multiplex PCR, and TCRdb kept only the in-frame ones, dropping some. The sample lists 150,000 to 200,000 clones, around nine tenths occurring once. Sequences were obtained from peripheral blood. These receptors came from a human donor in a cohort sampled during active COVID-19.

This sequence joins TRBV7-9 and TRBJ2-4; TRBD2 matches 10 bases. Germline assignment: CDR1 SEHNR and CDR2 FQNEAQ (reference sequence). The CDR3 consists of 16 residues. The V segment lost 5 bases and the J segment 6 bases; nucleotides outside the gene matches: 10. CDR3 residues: CASSPLAGVVGNIQYF. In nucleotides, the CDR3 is TGTGCCAGCAGCCCCCTAGCGGGAGTGGTCGGAAACATTCAGTACTTC.

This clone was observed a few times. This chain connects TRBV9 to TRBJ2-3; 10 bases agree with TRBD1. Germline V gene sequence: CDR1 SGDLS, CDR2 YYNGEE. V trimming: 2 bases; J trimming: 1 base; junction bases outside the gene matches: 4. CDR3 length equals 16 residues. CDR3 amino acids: CASSVTGTGGTDTQYF. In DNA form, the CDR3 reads TGTGCCAGCAGCGTGACCGGGACAGGGGGCACAGATACGCAGTATTTT.

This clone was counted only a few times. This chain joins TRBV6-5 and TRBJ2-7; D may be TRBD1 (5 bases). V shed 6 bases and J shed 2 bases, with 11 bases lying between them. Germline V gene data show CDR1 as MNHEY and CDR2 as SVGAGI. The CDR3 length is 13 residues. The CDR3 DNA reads TGTGCCAGCAGATCAGGGTTGCCCTACGAGCAGTACTTC. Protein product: CASRSGLPYEQYF.

CDR3 bases: TGTGCCAGCAGTCGCCTAGCGGGATCCTACGAGCAGTACTTC. Its protein product is CASSRLAGSYEQYF. The chain recombines TRBV27 with TRBJ2-7; 9 bases line up with TRBD2. Germline CDR1 MNHEY, CDR2 SMNVEV (reference sequence). Germline trimming cut 5 bases from V and 1 base from J; bases unmatched to any gene: 3. The CDR3 is made up of 14 amino acids.

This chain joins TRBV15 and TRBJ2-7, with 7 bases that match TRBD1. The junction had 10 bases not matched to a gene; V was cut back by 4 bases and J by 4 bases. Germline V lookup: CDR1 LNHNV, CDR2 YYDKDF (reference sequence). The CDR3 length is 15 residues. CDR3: CATSNPGQHSYEQYF. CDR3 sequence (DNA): TGTGCCACCAGCAACCCGGGACAGCACTCTTACGAGCAGTACTTC.

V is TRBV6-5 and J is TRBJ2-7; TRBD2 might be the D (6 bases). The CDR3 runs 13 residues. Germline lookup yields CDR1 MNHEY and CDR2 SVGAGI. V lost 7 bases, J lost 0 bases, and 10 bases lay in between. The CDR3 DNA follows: TGTGCCAGCAAGCCGCGGGGCTCCTACGAGCAGTACTTC. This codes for CASKPRGSYEQYF.

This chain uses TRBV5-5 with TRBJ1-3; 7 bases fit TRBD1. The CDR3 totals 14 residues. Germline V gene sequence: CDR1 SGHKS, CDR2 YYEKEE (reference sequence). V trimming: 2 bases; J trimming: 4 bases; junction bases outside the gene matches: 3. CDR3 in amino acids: CASSFQGEGNTIYF. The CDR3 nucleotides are TGTGCCAGCAGCTTCCAGGGGGAGGGAAACACCATATATTTT. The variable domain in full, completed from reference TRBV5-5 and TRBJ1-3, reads DAGVTQSPTHLIKTRGQQVTLRCSPISGHKSVSWYQQVLGQGPQFIFQYYEKEERGRGNFPDRFSARQFPNYSSELNVNALLLGDSALYLCASSFQGEGNTIYFGEGSWLTVV.

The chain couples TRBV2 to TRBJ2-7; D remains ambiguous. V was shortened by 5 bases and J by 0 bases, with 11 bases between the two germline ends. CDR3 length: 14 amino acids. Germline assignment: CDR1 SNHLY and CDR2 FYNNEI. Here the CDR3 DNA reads TGTGCCAGCAGTAGTCTTTGGGCCTCCTACGAGCAGTACTTC. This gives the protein CASSSLWASYEQYF.

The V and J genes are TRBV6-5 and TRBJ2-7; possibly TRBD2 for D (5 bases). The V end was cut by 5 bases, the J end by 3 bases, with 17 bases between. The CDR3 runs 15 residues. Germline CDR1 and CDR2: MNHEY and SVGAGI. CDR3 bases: TGTGCCAGCAGTCACCCGGAGGAGGCGTACTACGAGCAGTACTTC. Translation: CASSHPEEAYYEQYF.

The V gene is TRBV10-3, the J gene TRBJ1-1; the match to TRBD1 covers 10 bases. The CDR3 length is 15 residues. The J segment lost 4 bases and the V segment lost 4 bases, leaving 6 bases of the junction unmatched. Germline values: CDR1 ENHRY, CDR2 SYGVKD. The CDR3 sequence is CAISAGQGGGTEAFF. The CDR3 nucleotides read TGTGCCATCAGTGCAGGACAGGGGGGCGGCACTGAAGCTTTCTTT.